This TCR beta chain derives from a study of cytomegalovirus exposure and HLA in healthy donors. This CDR3 comprises 16 residues. Germline V gene sequence: CDR1 SGHVS, CDR2 FNYEAQ. V gave up 0 bases and J gave up 0 bases, with 9 bases separating them. 60 Vbeta and 13 Jbeta primers were used in PCR. The table came from immunoSEQ multiplex PCR; TCRdb's copy has only in-frame clones and leaves some out. Of more than 100,000 clones listed, around four fifths were seen once; the top ten hold 1.5% to 1.9%. This chain joins TRBV7-6 and TRBJ1-3; D is uncertain. This TCR derives from a man between 40 and 49 years old in good health and CMV-seronegative. Source material: PBMCs. This CDR3 is CASSLASRISGNTIYF. CDR3 nucleotides: TGTGCCAGCAGCTTAGCGTCGCGGATCTCTGGAAACACCATATATTTT.